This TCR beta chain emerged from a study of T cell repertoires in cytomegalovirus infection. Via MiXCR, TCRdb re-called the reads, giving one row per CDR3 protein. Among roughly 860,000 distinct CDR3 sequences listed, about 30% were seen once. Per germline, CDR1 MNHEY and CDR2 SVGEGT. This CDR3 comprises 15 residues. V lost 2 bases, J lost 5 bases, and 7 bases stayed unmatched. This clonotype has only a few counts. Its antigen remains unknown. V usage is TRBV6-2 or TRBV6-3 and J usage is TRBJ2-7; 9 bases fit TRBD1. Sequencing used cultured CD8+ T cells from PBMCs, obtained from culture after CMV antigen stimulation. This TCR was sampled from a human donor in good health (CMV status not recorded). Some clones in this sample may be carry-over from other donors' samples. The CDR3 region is CASSYVGQGGDEQYV. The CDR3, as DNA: TGTGCCAGCAGTTACGTGGGACAGGGAGGAGACGAGCAGTACGTC.